This record covers a single TCR beta chain. The antigen it recognizes is unknown. Base-call qualities are not available, and no considerably larger clone is one nucleotide away. Counted from cysteine to phenylalanine, this CDR3 has 16 amino acids. The DNA shown is the 48-base CDR3, in frame from base 1. In the germline V gene, CDR1 corresponds to SGHTA and CDR2 to FQGNSA. Trimming takes 5 bases off V and 0 bases off J; junction bases not matched to a gene: 8. TCRbeta CDR3 regions were amplified from genomic DNA using the immunoSEQ Assay, a bias-controlled multiplex PCR. In the paper's pipeline: Nucleated cell counts per sample were estimated from amplification of reference gene primers within the assay. Sequence reads were collapsed and filtered to measure the absolute abundance of every unique TCRbeta CDR3 rearrangement. For each sample, productive Simpson clonality was calculated as the square root of Simpson's diversity index across productive rearrangements. TCRdb holds this immuneACCESS table with in-frame rearrangements only. Some clones are missing; in checked studies, unresolved V genes explain under half, and the rest has no known cause. For V, J and clone size, that table is used; D and trimming come from the DNA. The sample data list some 180,000 clones, and roughly 90% of these were observed just once. Together, the top ten hold around 7% of the sample.

The sample comes from a study of blood T cell repertoires in COVID-19 (dated by TCRdb to 2020 to 2022). Notes on the research overall: Collaborator samples came from the United States, Italy and Spain and covered acute and convalescent phases of COVID-19. The prospective study material was composed of cDNA or gDNA derived from T cells, B-cell-depleted T cells, or PBMCs. Subjects who had been exposed to COVID-19, were actively infected with it, or had recovered from it provided the deeply sampled blood TCRbeta repertoires that made up the dataset. The repertoires were released in a freely available public database meant as a resource for research on the immune response to SARS-CoV-2. The samples were drawn from the first 160 participants of the ongoing ImmuneRACE study and from some 1,300 subjects provided by 6 global collaborators. The sample metadata nearly always contained a de-identified subject ID, COVID-19 status, age in years and sex. Where available, HLA class I and class II types were taken from metadata supplied by the sample provider and were not determined by assay-based typing. Study-wide conclusions, independent of this receptor: The amount of clinical and demographic metadata varied by source and participant and was provided uncurated.

Whole blood was collected in K2EDTA tubes by collaborating institutions according to the institutions' own protocols. Collaborator samples were shipped for TCRbeta analysis as frozen whole blood, isolated PBMCs, or DNA extracted from either sample type. The V and J genes are TRBV7-2 and TRBJ1-1; TRBD1 agrees with 8 junctional bases. The TCR originated in a man between 40 and 49 years old with acute or convalescent COVID-19. Source material: peripheral blood. The DNA sequence is TGTGCCAGCAGCCTAGTAGGGGGACAGGTGAACACTGAAGCTTTCTTT. This sequence encodes CASSLVGGQVNTEAFF.